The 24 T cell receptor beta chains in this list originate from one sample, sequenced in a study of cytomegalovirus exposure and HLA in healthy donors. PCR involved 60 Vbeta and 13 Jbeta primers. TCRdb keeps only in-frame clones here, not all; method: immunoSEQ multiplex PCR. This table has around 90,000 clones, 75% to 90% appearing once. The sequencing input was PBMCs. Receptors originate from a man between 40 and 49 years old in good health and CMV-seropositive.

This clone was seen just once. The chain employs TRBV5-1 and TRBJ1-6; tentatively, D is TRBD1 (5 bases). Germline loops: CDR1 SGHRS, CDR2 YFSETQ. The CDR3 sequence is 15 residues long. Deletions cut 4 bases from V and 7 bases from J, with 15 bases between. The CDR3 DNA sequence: TGCGCCAGCAGCCCCGAGACAGTAGGGAATTCACCCCTCCACTTT. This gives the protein CASSPETVGNSPLHF.

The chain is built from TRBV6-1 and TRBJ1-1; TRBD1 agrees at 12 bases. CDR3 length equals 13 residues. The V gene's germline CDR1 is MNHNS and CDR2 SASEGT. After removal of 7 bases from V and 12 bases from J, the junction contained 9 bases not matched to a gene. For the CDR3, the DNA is TGTGCCAGCATGATTCGGGACAGGGGGCGTCCTTTCTTT. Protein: CASMIRDRGRPFF.

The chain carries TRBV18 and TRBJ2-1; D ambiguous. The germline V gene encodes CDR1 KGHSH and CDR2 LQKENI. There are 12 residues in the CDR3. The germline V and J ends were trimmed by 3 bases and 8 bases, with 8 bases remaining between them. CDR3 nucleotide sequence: TGTGCCAGCTCACCCTCGGGTGATGAGCAGTTCTTC. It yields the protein CASSPSGDEQFF.

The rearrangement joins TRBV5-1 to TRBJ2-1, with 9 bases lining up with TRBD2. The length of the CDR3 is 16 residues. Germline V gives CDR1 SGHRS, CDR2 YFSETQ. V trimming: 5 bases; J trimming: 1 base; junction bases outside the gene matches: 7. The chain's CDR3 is CASSLGSGSSYNEQFF. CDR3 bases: TGCGCCAGCAGTTTAGGTAGCGGGAGTTCCTACAATGAGCAGTTCTTC.

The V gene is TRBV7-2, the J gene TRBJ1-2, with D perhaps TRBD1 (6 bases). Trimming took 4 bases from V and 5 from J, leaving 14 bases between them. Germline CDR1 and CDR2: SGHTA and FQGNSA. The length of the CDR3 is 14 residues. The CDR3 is CASSSPDSSYGYTF. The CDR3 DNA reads TGTGCCAGCAGCTCCCCGGACAGTTCTTATGGCTACACCTTC.

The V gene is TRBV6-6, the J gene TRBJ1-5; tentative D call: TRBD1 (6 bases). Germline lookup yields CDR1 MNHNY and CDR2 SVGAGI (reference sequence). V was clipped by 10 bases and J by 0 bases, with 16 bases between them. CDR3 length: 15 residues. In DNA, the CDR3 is TGTGCCACCCACGGGACACCTTATAGCAATCAGCCCCAGCATTTT. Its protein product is CATHGTPYSNQPQHF.

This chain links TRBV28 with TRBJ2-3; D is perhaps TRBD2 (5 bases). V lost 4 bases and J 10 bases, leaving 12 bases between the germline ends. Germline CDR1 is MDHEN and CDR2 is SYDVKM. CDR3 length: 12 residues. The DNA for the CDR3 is TGTGCCAGCAGTTCTCGGACTCGATCGCAGTATTTT. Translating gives CASSSRTRSQYF.

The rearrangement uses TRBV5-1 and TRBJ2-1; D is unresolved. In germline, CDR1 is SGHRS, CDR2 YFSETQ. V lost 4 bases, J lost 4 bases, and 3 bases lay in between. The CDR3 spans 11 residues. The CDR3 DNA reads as TGCGCCAGCAGCCTTTACAATGAGCAGTTCTTC. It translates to CASSLYNEQFF.

The CDR3 DNA sequence: TGTGCCAGCAGCTTGAGTATACAGCAAGAGACCCAGTACTTC. It codes for CASSLSIQQETQYF. This chain links TRBV5-6 with TRBJ2-5; D is unclear. The CDR3 consists of 14 residues. V lost 1 base, J lost 2 bases, and 9 bases lay in between. Germline lookup yields CDR1 SGHDT and CDR2 YYEEEE. Filled out from reference TRBV5-6 and TRBJ2-5, the complete variable domain reads DAGVTQSPTHLIKTRGQQVTLRCSPKSGHDTVSWYQQALGQGPQFIFQYYEEEERQRGNFPDRFSGHQFPNYSSELNVNALLLGDSALYLCASSLSIQQETQYFGPGTRLLVL.

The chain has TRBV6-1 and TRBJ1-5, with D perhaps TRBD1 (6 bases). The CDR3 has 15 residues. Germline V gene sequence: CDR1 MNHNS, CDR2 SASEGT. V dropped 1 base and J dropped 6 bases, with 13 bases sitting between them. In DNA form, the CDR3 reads TGTGCCAGCAGTGAAGGGGACACTGCTGGTCAGCCCCAGCATTTT. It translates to CASSEGDTAGQPQHF.

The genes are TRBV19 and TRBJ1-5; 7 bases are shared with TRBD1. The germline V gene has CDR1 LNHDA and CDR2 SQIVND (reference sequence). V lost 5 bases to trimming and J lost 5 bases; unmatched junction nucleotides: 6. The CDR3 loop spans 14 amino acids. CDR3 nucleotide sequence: TGTGCCAGTAGTGACCGTACAGGGGATCAGCCCCAGCATTTT. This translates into CASSDRTGDQPQHF.

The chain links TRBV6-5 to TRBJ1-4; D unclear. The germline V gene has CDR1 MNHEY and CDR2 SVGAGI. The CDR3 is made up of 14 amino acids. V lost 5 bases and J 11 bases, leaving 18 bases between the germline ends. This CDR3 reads CASSDSPLVQKLFF. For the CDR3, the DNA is TGTGCCAGCAGTGATAGCCCGCTCGTTCAGAAACTGTTTTTT.

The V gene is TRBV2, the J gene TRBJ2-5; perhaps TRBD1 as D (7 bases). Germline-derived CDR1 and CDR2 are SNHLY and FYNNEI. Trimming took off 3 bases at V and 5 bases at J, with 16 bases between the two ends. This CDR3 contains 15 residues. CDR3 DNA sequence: TGTGCCAGCAGTGACGACAGGGCCGGGACTGAGACCCAGTACTTC. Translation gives CASSDDRAGTETQYF.

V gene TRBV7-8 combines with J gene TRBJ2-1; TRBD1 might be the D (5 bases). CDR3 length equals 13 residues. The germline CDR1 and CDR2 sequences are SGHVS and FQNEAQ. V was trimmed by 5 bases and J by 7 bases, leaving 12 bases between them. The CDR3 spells CASSQAQGNEQFF. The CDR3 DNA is TGTGCCAGCAGCCAGGCCCAGGGAAATGAGCAGTTCTTC.

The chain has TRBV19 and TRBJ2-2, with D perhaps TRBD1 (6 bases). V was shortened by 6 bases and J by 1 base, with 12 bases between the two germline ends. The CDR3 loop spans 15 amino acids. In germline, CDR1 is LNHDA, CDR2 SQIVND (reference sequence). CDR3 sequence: CASRTRGMNTGELFF. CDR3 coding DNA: TGTGCCAGTAGAACCAGGGGAATGAACACCGGGGAGCTGTTTTTT.

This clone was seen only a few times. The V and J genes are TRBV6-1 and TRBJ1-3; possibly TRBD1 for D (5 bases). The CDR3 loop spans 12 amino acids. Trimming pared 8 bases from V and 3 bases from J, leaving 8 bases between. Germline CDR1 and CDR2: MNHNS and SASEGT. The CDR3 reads CASGGDGNTIYF. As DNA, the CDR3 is TGTGCCAGCGGGGGGGATGGAAACACCATATATTTT.

The CDR3 coding sequence is TGTGCCAGCAGTTTAGAGGGTAGCTCCTATAATTCACCCCTCCACTTT. Translation: CASSLEGSSYNSPLHF. The genes are TRBV28 and TRBJ1-6, with D unresolved. This CDR3 contains 16 residues. The V gene's germline CDR1 is MDHEN and CDR2 SYDVKM. Trimming removed 2 bases at V and 0 bases at J, with 8 bases between.

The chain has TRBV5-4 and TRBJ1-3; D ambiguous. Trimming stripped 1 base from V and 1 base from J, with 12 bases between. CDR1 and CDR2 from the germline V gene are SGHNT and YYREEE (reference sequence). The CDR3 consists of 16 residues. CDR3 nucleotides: TGTGCCAGCAGCTTGCCACGTTCGGGTTCTGGAAACACCATATATTTT. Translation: CASSLPRSGSGNTIYF.

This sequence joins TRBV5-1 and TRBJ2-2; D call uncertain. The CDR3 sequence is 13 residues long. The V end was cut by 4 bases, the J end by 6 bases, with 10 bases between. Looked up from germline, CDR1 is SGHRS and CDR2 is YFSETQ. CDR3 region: CASSVGPPGELFF. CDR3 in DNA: TGCGCCAGCAGCGTCGGTCCCCCCGGGGAGCTGTTTTTT.

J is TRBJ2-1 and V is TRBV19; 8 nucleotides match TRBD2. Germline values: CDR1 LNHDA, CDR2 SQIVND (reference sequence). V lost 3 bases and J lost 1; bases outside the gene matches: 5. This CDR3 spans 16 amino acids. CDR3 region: CASSIWTGGSYNEQFF. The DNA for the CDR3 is TGTGCCAGTAGTATTTGGACGGGAGGGTCCTACAATGAGCAGTTCTTC.

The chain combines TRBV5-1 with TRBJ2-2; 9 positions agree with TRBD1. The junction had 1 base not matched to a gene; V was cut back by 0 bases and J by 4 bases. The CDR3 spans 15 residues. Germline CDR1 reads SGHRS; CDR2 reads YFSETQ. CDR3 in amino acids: CASSLGQGGTGELFF. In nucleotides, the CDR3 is TGCGCCAGCAGCTTGGGACAGGGGGGCACCGGGGAGCTGTTTTTT. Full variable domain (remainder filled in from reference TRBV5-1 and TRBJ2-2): KAGVTQTPRYLIKTRGQQVTLSCSPISGHRSVSWYQQTPGQGLQFLFEYFSETQRNKGNFPGRFSGRQFSNSRSEMNVSTLELGDSALYLCASSLGQGGTGELFFGEGSRLTVL.

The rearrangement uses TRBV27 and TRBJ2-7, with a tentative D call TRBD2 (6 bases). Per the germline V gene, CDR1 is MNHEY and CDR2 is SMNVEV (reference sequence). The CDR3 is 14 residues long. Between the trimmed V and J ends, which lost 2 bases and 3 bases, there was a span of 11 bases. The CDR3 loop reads CASSLGGTVYEQYF. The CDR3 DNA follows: TGTGCCAGCAGTTTAGGGGGGACGGTCTACGAGCAGTACTTC.

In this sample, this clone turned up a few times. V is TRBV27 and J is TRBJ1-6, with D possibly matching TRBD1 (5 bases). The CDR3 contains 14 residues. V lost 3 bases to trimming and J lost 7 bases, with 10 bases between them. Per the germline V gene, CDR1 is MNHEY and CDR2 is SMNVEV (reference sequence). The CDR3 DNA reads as TGTGCCAGCAGTTTTCGGGGGGGAAATTCACCCCTCCACTTT. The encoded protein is CASSFRGGNSPLHF.

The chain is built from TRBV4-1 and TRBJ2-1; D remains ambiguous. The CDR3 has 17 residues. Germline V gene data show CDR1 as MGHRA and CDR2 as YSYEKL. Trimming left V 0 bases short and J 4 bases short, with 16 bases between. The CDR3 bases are TGCGCCAGCAGCCAAGATAGTTCCAGGCAGGTGTACAATGAGCAGTTCTTC. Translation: CASSQDSSRQVYNEQFF.